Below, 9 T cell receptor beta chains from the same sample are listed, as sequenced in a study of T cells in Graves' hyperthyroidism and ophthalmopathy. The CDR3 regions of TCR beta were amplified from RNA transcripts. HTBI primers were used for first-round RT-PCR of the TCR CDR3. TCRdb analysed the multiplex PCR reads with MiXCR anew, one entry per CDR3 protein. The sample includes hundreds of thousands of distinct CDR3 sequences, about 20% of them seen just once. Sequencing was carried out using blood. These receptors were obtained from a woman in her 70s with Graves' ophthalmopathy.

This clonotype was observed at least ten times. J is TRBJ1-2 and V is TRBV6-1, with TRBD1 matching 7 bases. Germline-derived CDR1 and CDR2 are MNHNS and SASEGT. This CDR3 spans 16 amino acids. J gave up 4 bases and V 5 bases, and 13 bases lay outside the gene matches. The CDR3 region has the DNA TGTGCCAGCAGTCCGGGGACAGCCCGGCTGGTCTATGGCTACACCTTC. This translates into CASSPGTARLVYGYTF.

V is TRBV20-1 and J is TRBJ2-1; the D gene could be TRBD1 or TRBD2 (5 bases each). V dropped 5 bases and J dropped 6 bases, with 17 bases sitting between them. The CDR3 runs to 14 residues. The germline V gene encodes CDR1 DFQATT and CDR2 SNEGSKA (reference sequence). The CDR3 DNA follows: TGCAGTGCTCGTGGGGGTCAGGGCTTCAATGAGCAGTTCTTC. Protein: CSARGGQGFNEQFF.

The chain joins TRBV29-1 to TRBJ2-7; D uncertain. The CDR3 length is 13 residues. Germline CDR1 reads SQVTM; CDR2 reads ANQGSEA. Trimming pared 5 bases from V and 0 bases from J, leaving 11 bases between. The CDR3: CSVTTASSYEQYF. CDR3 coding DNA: TGCAGCGTTACTACAGCTTCCTCCTACGAGCAGTACTTC.

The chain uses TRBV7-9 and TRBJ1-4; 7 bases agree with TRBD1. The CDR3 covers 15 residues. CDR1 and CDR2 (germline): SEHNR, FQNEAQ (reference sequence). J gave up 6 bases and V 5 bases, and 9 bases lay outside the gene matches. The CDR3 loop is CASSRRGTVDEKLFF. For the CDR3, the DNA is TGTGCCAGCAGCCGCAGGGGGACAGTTGATGAAAAACTGTTTTTT.

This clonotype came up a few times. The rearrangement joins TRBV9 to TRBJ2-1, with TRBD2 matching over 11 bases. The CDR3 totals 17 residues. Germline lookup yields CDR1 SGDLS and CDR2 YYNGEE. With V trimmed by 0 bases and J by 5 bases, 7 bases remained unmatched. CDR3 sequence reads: CASSVVASGRQDNEQFF. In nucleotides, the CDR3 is TGTGCCAGCAGCGTAGTTGCTAGCGGGAGGCAAGACAATGAGCAGTTCTTC.

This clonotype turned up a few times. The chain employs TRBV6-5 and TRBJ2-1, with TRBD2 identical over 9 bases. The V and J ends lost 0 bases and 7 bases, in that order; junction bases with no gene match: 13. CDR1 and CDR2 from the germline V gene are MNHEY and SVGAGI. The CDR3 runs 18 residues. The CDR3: CASSYSAPLAGLRNEQFF. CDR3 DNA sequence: TGTGCCAGCAGTTACTCTGCGCCCCTAGCGGGATTAAGAAATGAGCAGTTCTTC.

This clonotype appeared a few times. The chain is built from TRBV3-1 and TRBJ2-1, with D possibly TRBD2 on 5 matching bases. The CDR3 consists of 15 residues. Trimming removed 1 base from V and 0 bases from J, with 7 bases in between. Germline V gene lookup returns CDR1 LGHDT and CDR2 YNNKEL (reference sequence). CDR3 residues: CASSQVTSSYNEQFF. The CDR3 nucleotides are TGTGCCAGCAGCCAAGTCACTAGCTCCTACAATGAGCAGTTCTTC.

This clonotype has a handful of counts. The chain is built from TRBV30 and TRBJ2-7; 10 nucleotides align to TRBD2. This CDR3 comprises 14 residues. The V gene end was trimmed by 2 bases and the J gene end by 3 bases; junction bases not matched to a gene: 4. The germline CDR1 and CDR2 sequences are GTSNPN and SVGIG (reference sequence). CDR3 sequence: CAWSRTSGHYEQYF. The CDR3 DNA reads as TGTGCCTGGAGTAGGACTAGCGGACACTACGAGCAGTACTTC.

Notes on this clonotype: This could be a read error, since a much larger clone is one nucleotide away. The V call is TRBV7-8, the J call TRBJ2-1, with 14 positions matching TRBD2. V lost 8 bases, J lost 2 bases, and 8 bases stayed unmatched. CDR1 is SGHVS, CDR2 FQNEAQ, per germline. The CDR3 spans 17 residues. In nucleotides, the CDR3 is TGTGCCAGCTTTAGTGAGACTAGCGGGAGGGCCTACAATGAGCAGTTCTTC. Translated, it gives CASFSETSGRAYNEQFF.